One and the same sample provided the 2 T cell receptor beta chains below, sequenced in a study of shared clonotypes between healthy human individuals. This table comes from immunoSEQ multiplex PCR, and its TCRdb copy is limited to in-frame clones, with some not included. The table shows about 1.5 million clones, with around 98% occurring only once. The sequenced sample was naive CD4+ T cells sorted from blood. Indicated subset: CD45RA+ positively selected. The receptors come from a man under 40 in good health.

The J gene is TRBJ2-2, the V gene TRBV7-9; 13 bases are shared with TRBD2. The trim removed 4 bases at V and 2 bases at J, leaving 10 bases unmatched. CDR3 length equals 19 residues. The germline V gene has CDR1 SEHNR and CDR2 FQNEAQ (reference sequence). The CDR3 DNA sequence: TGTGCCAGCAGCTCCCGGGGACTAGCGGGGCCCAGTAACACCGGGGAGCTGTTTTTT. Protein: CASSSRGLAGPSNTGELFF.

This clone was picked up one time. The chain carries TRBV7-6 and TRBJ1-1; a weak D match, TRBD1 (5 bases). Between the trimmed V and J ends, which lost 1 base and 4 bases, there was a span of 13 bases. Germline V gene lookup returns CDR1 SGHVS and CDR2 FNYEAQ. The CDR3 is made up of 15 amino acids. This CDR3 reads CASSLVSGQGTEAFF. The CDR3 nucleotides are TGTGCCAGCAGCTTAGTTTCGGGGCAAGGCACTGAAGCTTTCTTT.